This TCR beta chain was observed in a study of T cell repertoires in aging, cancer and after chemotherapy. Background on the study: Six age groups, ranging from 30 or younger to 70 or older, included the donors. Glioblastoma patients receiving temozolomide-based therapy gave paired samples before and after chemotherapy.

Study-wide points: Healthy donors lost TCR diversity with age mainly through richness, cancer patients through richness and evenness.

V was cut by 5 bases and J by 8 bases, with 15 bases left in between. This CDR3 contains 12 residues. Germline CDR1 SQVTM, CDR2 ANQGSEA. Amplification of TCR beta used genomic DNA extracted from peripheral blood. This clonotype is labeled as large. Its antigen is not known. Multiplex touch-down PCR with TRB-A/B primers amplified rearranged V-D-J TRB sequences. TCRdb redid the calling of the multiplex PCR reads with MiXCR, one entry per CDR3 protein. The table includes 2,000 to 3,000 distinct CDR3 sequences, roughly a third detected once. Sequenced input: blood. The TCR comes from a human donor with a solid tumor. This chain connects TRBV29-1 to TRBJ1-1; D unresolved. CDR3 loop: CSVLPSGLEAFF. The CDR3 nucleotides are TGCAGCGTTCTCCCTAGCGGTTTAGAAGCTTTCTTT. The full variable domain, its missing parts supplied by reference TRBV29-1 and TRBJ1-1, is SAVISQKPSRDICQRGTSLTIQCQVDSQVTMMFWYRQQPGQSLTLIATANQGSEATYESGFVIDKFPISRPNLTFSTLTVSNMSPEDSSIYLCSVLPSGLEAFFGQGTRLTVV.